This T cell receptor beta chain was observed in a study of cytomegalovirus exposure and HLA in healthy donors (dated by TCRdb to about 2017). Regarding the complete study: The 666 repertoires of the first cohort and the roughly 110 validation repertoires were produced on the same platform, according to a later analysis. The study aimed to test whether signatures of past pathogen exposure could be identified by cataloging public T cell receptors. Along with the approximately 650-subject first cohort, a separate validation cohort of about 110 different subjects was used. To predict cytomegalovirus infection status, the study brought together high-throughput TCR immunosequencing, statistical association of individual TCRs with disease status, and machine learning. On the study overall, not on this receptor specifically: It was suggested by the authors that the approach could potentially be generalized to other disease states and immunological phenotypes. A later analysis found that TCRs clustered in the first cohort also tended to co-occur in the 95 to 150 validation repertoires, with 94% of cluster scores above 0. Across donors, most TCR sequences were observed very rarely, whereas some public TCRs were present in many individuals. In both the original and validation cohorts, the classifier was reported to diagnose cytomegalovirus status with high specificity and sensitivity. In vitro tests confirmed that three of the cytomegalovirus-associated TCR beta chains recognize cytomegalovirus antigens. A later analysis lacked HLA typing for the validation cohort, so it scored co-occurrence in that cohort across all 110 or so repertoires. The study gave a list of about 150 TCR beta chains associated with cytomegalovirus.

As concerns this clone: Its antigen target is currently unknown. The record has no base qualities; no much larger clone is one base away.

CDR1 and CDR2, looked up from the germline V gene, are SNHLY and FYNNEI. V ends up 6 bases short and J 7 bases short, with an unmatched junction base count of 9. The CDR3 holds 14 amino acids from the cysteine to the phenylalanine. Only the CDR3 DNA is retained, 42 bases long and in frame from the first base. The library was made by the immunoSEQ multiplex PCR assay. Per the source publication's procedure: A statistical classification framework was built to diagnose cytomegalovirus status from the catalog of TCR beta chain sequences. TCRdb's version of the immuneACCESS table is confined to in-frame rearrangements and falls short of the full clone set. An unresolved V gene accounts for under half of the shortfall where checked; the remainder is of unknown origin. The V and J calls and clone size come from that table; D and trimming were worked out from the DNA. For this sample there are around 130,000 clones; approximately 87% appear just once. Together, the top ten hold roughly 2% of the sample.

The donors were included in the validation cohort of roughly 130 subjects, a group kept apart from the roughly 700-subject first cohort. The chain couples TRBV2 to TRBJ1-2; TRBD1 fits 9 bases in the junction. Sequencing input: PBMCs. The sequence was obtained from a woman younger than 45 in good health and CMV-seronegative. CDR3 reads: CASSSDRTGVGYTF. The DNA sequence follows: TGTGCCAGCAGCTCTGACAGGACAGGGGTTGGCTACACCTTC.